The rows below give T cell receptor beta chains drawn from one sample of a study of identical twins. In TCRdb, the 5' RACE reads were re-called with MiXCR into one record per CDR3 protein. The sample shows approximately 220,000 distinct CDR3 sequences, approximately 7.9% of them seen only once. The same specimen was also included in a second study, on yellow fever vaccine responses in identical twins.

The sample was CD8+ T cells sorted from blood. The receptors come from a woman in her late teens or twenties in good health. Each CDR3 is given with its conserved first and last residue. The D gene is left open where the match is weak. Where a row states a size, it is once, few, many or the class of an expanded clone; other rows omit it.

j_call | v_call | clone_size | d_call | cdr3_aa | cdr3_nt
TRBJ2-3 | TRBV29-1 | many | . | CSVVPVSTSTDTQYF | TGCAGCGTTGTTCCCGTTAGCACTAGCACAGATACGCAGTATTTT
TRBJ2-3 | TRBV2 | . | TRBD2 | CARTSGWRAGDSTDTQYF | TGTGCCCGCACCTCTGGCTGGAGAGCGGGGGATAGCACAGATACGCAGTATTTT
TRBJ1-1 | TRBV16 | few | TRBD1 | CASSQLGDRGFSNTEAFF | TGTGCCAGCAGCCAATTGGGGGACAGGGGTTTTTCGAACACTGAAGCTTTCTTT
TRBJ2-7 | TRBV9 | . | . | CASSVGGGVYEQYF | TGTGCCAGCAGCGTAGGTGGCGGGGTCTACGAGCAGTACTTC
TRBJ1-2 | TRBV28 | few | . | CASSPPARAYGYTF | TGTGCCAGCAGTCCCCCGGCCAGGGCCTATGGCTACACCTTC
TRBJ2-7 | TRBV3-1 | few | TRBD1 | CASSQGGTGVRYEQYF | TGTGCCAGCAGCCAAGGTGGGACAGGGGTTCGGTACGAGCAGTACTTC
TRBJ2-7 | TRBV27 | many | . | CASSPGLTGYEQYF | TGTGCCAGCAGTCCCGGACTAACTGGCTACGAGCAGTACTTC
TRBJ1-1 | TRBV20-1 | . | . | CSAREPGEAFF | TGCAGTGCTCGAGAACCAGGGGAAGCTTTCTTT
TRBJ2-1 | TRBV11-2 | . | . | CASSPVSLYNEQFF | TGTGCCAGCAGCCCCGTATCCTTATACAATGAGCAGTTCTTC
TRBJ1-2 | TRBV11-2 | many | . | CASSKTAEINYGYTF | TGTGCCAGCAGCAAGACGGCCGAGATCAACTATGGCTACACCTTC
TRBJ2-3 | TRBV5-1 | few | TRBD2 | CASSPAGTTTDTQYF | TGCGCCAGCAGCCCGGCCGGGACTACCACAGATACGCAGTATTTT
TRBJ2-1 | TRBV29-1 | . | . | CSVDTFPRGYNEQFF | TGCAGCGTCGATACATTTCCTAGGGGGTACAATGAGCAGTTCTTC
TRBJ2-1 | TRBV6-5 | . | . | CASSSPSHLFYNEQFF | TGTGCCAGCAGTTCTCCTAGCCATCTATTTTACAATGAGCAGTTCTTC
TRBJ2-2 | TRBV24-1 | many | . | CATSDGVTGELFF | TGTGCCACCAGTGATGGGGTCACCGGGGAGCTGTTTTTT
TRBJ1-4 | TRBV25-1 | . | . | CASSDGRGNEKLFF | TGTGCCAGCAGTGATGGCAGGGGTAATGAAAAACTGTTTTTT
TRBJ2-1 | TRBV12-3/TRBV12-4 | many | . | CASSPGNPNEQFF | TGTGCCAGCAGCCCTGGGAACCCGAATGAGCAGTTCTTC
TRBJ2-7 | TRBV4-1 | . | . | CASSQDWAGVAYEQYF | TGCGCCAGCAGCCAAGATTGGGCAGGGGTGGCCTACGAGCAGTACTTC
TRBJ1-1 | TRBV5-1 | few | TRBD1 | CASSTDRDPNTEAFF | TGCGCCAGCAGCACGGACAGGGACCCGAACACTGAAGCTTTCTTT
TRBJ2-2 | TRBV7-9 | many | TRBD2 | CASSHGRDPGELFF | TGTGCCAGCAGCCACGGGAGGGATCCCGGGGAGCTGTTTTTT
TRBJ2-3 | TRBV7-4 | few | TRBD2 | CASSTTRLAGAPHTDTQYF | TGTGCCAGCAGCACCACTCGACTAGCGGGGGCACCCCACACAGATACGCAGTATTTT
TRBJ1-2 | TRBV5-5 | . | TRBD1 | CASSWAGTDNYGYTF | TGTGCCAGCAGCTGGGCCGGGACAGATAACTATGGCTACACCTTC
TRBJ1-2 | TRBV9 | many | . | CASSSRHGYTF | TGTGCCAGCAGCTCACGGCATGGCTACACCTTC
TRBJ2-1 | TRBV20-1 | few | TRBD1 | CSALETGNVGEQFF | TGCAGTGCTTTAGAGACAGGGAATGTGGGAGAGCAGTTCTTC